The clone carrying this T cell receptor beta chain was detected only a few times. Antigen unknown. The data originate from a study of T cells in Graves' hyperthyroidism and ophthalmopathy. General observations from the study: The model predicted ophthalmopathy a median around 6.5 months before onset.

In germline, CDR1 is SGDLS, CDR2 YYNGEE. The CDR3 loop spans 16 amino acids. V lost 0 bases to trimming and J lost 4 bases; unmatched junction nucleotides: 5. The TCR beta CDR3 regions underwent amplification using RNA transcripts as the source. RT-PCR in the first round (using the HTBI primer set) targeted the TCR CDR3. TCRdb reprocessed the multiplex PCR reads via MiXCR and lists one record per CDR3 protein. Found here are fewer than 650,000 distinct CDR3 sequences, approximately 15% of them singletons; the top ten hold about 7%. Sequenced sample: blood. The genes are TRBV9 and TRBJ2-1, with TRBD2 matching over 9 bases. The source is a woman aged 18-29 years with Graves' ophthalmopathy. DNA for the CDR3: TGTGCCAGCAGCGTAGAGGGAAGCGGGAGGTACAATGAGCAGTTCTTC. Translation gives CASSVEGSGRYNEQFF.